The clone carrying this T cell receptor beta chain was recorded a few times. Antigen: not known. TCRdb's table, derived via immunoSEQ multiplex PCR, lists solely in-frame clones and lacks some. The repertoire holds under 150,000 clones, less than 90% seen once, with 6.5% to 8.5% in the top ten. The data originate from a study of T cell responses to AZD1222 COVID-19 vaccine. Findings and limits, study-wide: Two doses of AZD1222 preceded a rise in Spike-specific TCR breadth and depth. Reports say nearly half of spike-specific TCRs go after unmutated variant regions. Sampling captured repertoires only after the peak T cell response. It should be noted that donors were predominantly white British and more often female, and clonal diversity was possibly underestimated.

The CDR3 totals 15 residues. Germline CDR1 reads LNHDA; CDR2 reads SQIVND (reference sequence). V was trimmed by 8 bases and J by 5 bases, leaving 21 bases between them. The clonotype originates from an adult in good health. This chain uses TRBV19 with TRBJ2-5, with a possible D match to TRBD1 (6 bases). This specimen consisted of peripheral blood, obtained on day 0 of AZD1222 vaccination. Here the CDR3 DNA reads TGTGCCAGTGCCGGGACATACGGACTTCCGGAGACCCAGTACTTC. Translated, it gives CASAGTYGLPETQYF.